The present T cell receptor beta chain was sequenced within a study of CD8 T cells in Susac syndrome. The RNA, about 0.5 to 1 ug, was put through reverse transcription using random hexamers. Using its own MiXCR run on the immunoSEQ multiplex PCR reads, TCRdb lists one record per CDR3 protein. The sample shows 160,000 or so distinct CDR3 sequences, around 93% of them seen only once. The CDR3 is 17 amino acids. This TCR came from a human donor in good health. The chain carries TRBV21-1 and TRBJ2-4; TRBD1 is taken as the D call from the table, unchecked against the DNA. TRBV21-1 is reported as a pseudogene. Sequencing was carried out using CD4+ T cells from PBMCs. In DNA form, the CDR3 reads TGTGCCAGCAGCAAAGCGCGACAGGGGATCTTTAAAAACATTCAGTACTTC. Its translation is CASSKARQGIFKNIQYF.